Below, 18 T cell receptor beta chains from the same sample are listed, as sequenced in a study of blood T cell repertoires in COVID-19. Profiled with immunoSEQ multiplex PCR; TCRdb holds only in-frame clones, not every one. The table includes about 260,000 clones, 75% to 90% detected once. Sample: peripheral blood. Receptors were obtained from a woman between 40 and 55 years old who had recovered from COVID-19.

The rearrangement uses TRBV6-5 and TRBJ1-1, with 8 bases fitting TRBD1. Germline assignment: CDR1 MNHEY and CDR2 SVGAGI. The CDR3 spans 14 residues. Trimming cost V 7 bases and J 1 base; bases outside gene matches: 5. The CDR3 DNA sequence: TGTGCCAGCAACAGGGGGGGGCCGAACACTGAAGCTTTCTTT. Protein product: CASNRGGPNTEAFF.

This chain links TRBV5-4 with TRBJ2-7, with D hard to call. Germline V gene lookup returns CDR1 SGHNT and CDR2 YYREEE (reference sequence). V was clipped by 2 bases and J by 1 base, with 13 bases between them. The CDR3 covers 15 residues. The CDR3 DNA reads TGTGCCAGCAGCTTCAACAGTGAAGCTTCCTACGAGCAGTACTTC. Translation: CASSFNSEASYEQYF.

The chain is built from TRBV30 and TRBJ2-7; 11 positions agree with TRBD1. The CDR3 has 20 residues. Looked up from germline, CDR1 is GTSNPN and CDR2 is SVGIG (reference sequence). The V gene end was trimmed by 1 base and the J gene end by 4 bases; junction bases not matched to a gene: 21. The CDR3 nucleotides read TGTGCCTGGAGTGCCGGATGGGGACAGGGGGTTTTAGCCAGGGCTTACGAGCAGTACTTC. This sequence encodes CAWSAGWGQGVLARAYEQYF. Using reference TRBV30 and TRBJ2-7 for the parts outside the CDR3, the full variable domain is SQTIHQWPATLVQPVGSPLSLECTVEGTSNPNLYWYRQAAGRGLQLLFYSVGIGQISSEVPQNLSASRPQDRQFILSSKKLLLSDSGFYLCAWSAGWGQGVLARAYEQYFGPGTRLTVT.

The rearrangement uses TRBV24-1 and TRBJ2-1; a possible D gene is TRBD1 (5 bases). Trimming took off 2 bases at V and 6 bases at J, with 16 bases between the two ends. Germline lookup yields CDR1 KGHDR and CDR2 SFDVKD. The CDR3 spans 16 residues. CDR3 nucleotide sequence: TGTGCCACCAGTGATTCACAGCCTAGGGGTGTCAATGAGCAGTTCTTC. Translated: CATSDSQPRGVNEQFF.

The V call is TRBV7-3, the J call TRBJ2-2, with 7 positions matching TRBD1. Germline-derived CDR1 and CDR2 are SGHTA and FQGTGA. The CDR3 sequence is 15 residues long. J was trimmed by 6 bases and V by 7 bases; bases with no gene match: 11. The CDR3, as DNA: TGTGCCAGCACCCAGGGGGACCTCCGGCCCGGGGAGCTGTTTTTT. It specifies CASTQGDLRPGELFF.

The genes are TRBV5-6 and TRBJ1-1; D perhaps matches TRBD1 (5 bases). The CDR3 is made up of 14 amino acids. CDR1 and CDR2 (germline): SGHDT, YYEEEE. With 0 bases removed from V and 5 bases from J, the gap between germline ends came to 11 bases. This CDR3 is CASSLEGYVTEAFF. The CDR3 DNA follows: TGTGCCAGCAGCTTGGAGGGGTACGTGACTGAAGCTTTCTTT.

This chain connects TRBV6-6 to TRBJ2-7, with D possibly TRBD1 on 5 matching bases. Per the germline V gene, CDR1 is MNHNY and CDR2 is SVGAGI (reference sequence). There are 12 residues in the CDR3. Trimming took 5 bases from V and 0 from J, leaving 5 bases between them. The CDR3 DNA reads TGTGCCAGCAGTGACAGCTCCTACGAGCAGTACTTC. This sequence encodes CASSDSSYEQYF.

This clone was recorded once. The chain joins TRBV6-1 to TRBJ1-4; tentatively, D is TRBD1 (6 bases). This CDR3 region has 15 residues. Deletions cut 3 bases from V and 7 bases from J, with 15 bases between. In germline, CDR1 is MNHNS, CDR2 SASEGT. This CDR3 reads CASSDISGAREKLFF. In DNA, the CDR3 is TGTGCCAGCAGTGATATTTCAGGGGCGCGTGAAAAACTGTTTTTT.

This clone was observed once. The CDR3 is CASSAYGGAFNEQFF. DNA of the CDR3: TGTGCCAGCAGCGCTTACGGGGGGGCTTTTAATGAGCAGTTCTTC. The chain combines TRBV9 with TRBJ2-1, with 8 nucleotides matching TRBD2. Germline CDR1 reads SGDLS; CDR2 reads YYNGEE. The J segment lost 7 bases and the V segment lost 3 bases, leaving 9 bases of the junction unmatched. The CDR3 extends over 15 amino acids.

The V and J genes are TRBV7-7 and TRBJ2-4; 9 nucleotides agree with TRBD1. V shed 6 bases, J shed 1 base, and the junction held 7 bases outside the gene matches. Germline V lookup: CDR1 SSHAT, CDR2 FNYEAQ (reference sequence). The CDR3 loop spans 16 amino acids. This CDR3 is CASSPGTGLAKNIQYF. CDR3 nucleotide sequence: TGTGCCAGCAGTCCCGGGACAGGGCTGGCCAAAAACATTCAGTACTTC.

The V call is TRBV6-5, the J call TRBJ1-5; D is possibly TRBD1 (5 bases). Per germline, CDR1 MNHEY and CDR2 SVGAGI. This CDR3 has 14 residues. The V end was cut by 5 bases, the J end by 7 bases, with 15 bases between. In DNA form, the CDR3 reads TGTGCCAGCAGTCGTGACAGCGCCTTCCAGCCCCAGCATTTT. It encodes CASSRDSAFQPQHF.

The chain combines TRBV12-5 with TRBJ2-3, with 8 bases fitting TRBD2. Losses at the gene ends were 7 bases for V and 6 bases for J; bases not matched to a gene: 12. This CDR3 comprises 15 residues. The germline gives CDR1 LGHNT, CDR2 FRNRAP. CDR3 sequence: CASVLWRGAPDTQYF. CDR3 DNA: TGTGCTAGTGTCCTGTGGCGGGGGGCTCCTGATACGCAGTATTTT.

The chain carries TRBV7-6 and TRBJ2-2; TRBD2 matches at 8 bases. CDR1 and CDR2 (germline): SGHVS, FNYEAQ. The CDR3 is 16 residues long. Trimming removed 1 base from V and 7 bases from J; junction bases left unmatched: 8. CDR3 in amino acids: CASSLGGAGAVGELFF. CDR3 sequence (DNA): TGTGCCAGCAGCTTAGGCGGAGCGGGGGCGGTCGGGGAGCTGTTTTTT.

This clone was found once. The chain links TRBV5-1 to TRBJ2-5; D is possibly TRBD1 (7 bases). The CDR3 is 14 residues long. With 6 bases removed from V and 3 bases from J, the gap between germline ends came to 15 bases. The germline V gene has CDR1 SGHRS and CDR2 YFSETQ. The CDR3 here is CASTSGQREETQYF. The CDR3 DNA reads as TGCGCCAGCACTTCGGGACAGCGGGAAGAGACCCAGTACTTC.

This clone was recorded once. Additional DNA sequences in this sample encode the identical CDR3. V and J are TRBV5-1 and TRBJ1-5; 8 bases line up with TRBD1. Looked up from germline, CDR1 is SGHRS and CDR2 is YFSETQ. V shed 0 bases and J 6 bases; nucleotides not matched to a gene: 2. The CDR3 has 14 amino acids. The CDR3 nucleotides are TGCGCCAGCAGCTTGGGACAGGGGAGTCAGCCCCAGCATTTT. This translates into CASSLGQGSQPQHF.

Here the CDR3 reads CASSLRQVEETQYF. DNA for the CDR3: TGTGCCAGCAGCTTACGGCAGGTGGAAGAGACCCAGTACTTC. V gene TRBV7-9 combines with J gene TRBJ2-5; unclear D gene. From germline, CDR1 is SEHNR and CDR2 FQNEAQ (reference sequence). The CDR3 consists of 14 residues. V was clipped by 2 bases and J by 3 bases, with 10 bases between them. Using reference TRBV7-9 and TRBJ2-5 for the parts outside the CDR3, the full variable domain is DTGVSQNPRHKITKRGQNVTFRCDPISEHNRLYWYRQTLGQGPEFLTYFQNEAQLEKSRLLSDRFSAERPKGSFSTLEIQRTEQGDSAMYLCASSLRQVEETQYFGPGTRLLVL.

This clone has a handful of counts. This sequence joins TRBV27 and TRBJ2-2; the match to TRBD1 covers 9 bases. V lost 6 bases, J lost 7 bases, and 9 bases stayed unmatched. Per the germline V gene, CDR1 is MNHEY and CDR2 is SMNVEV (reference sequence). The CDR3 has 15 amino acids. The CDR3 coding sequence is TGTGCCAGCAGGGAGTACAGGGGGCGGGTCGGGGAGCTGTTTTTT. Translation gives CASREYRGRVGELFF.

The chain combines TRBV18 with TRBJ2-7, with a tentative D call TRBD2 (6 bases). Germline CDR1 and CDR2: KGHSH and LQKENI. Trimming cost V 3 bases and J 5 bases, with 14 bases left between them. CDR3 length equals 14 residues. CDR3 sequence reads: CASSPRSGENEQYF. CDR3 sequence (DNA): TGTGCCAGCTCACCCCGCTCGGGAGAGAACGAGCAGTACTTC.